The entry below gives a single T cell receptor beta chain sequence along with its context. As originally analysed: Scientists estimated how many nucleated cells there were by amplifying reference gene primers. Sequenced by immunoSEQ multiplex PCR; TCRdb stores in-frame clones only, minus some. Clone size and the V and J calls come from that table; the DNA yielded D and trimming. The sample shows under 55,000 clones, under 85% of them seen only once. This entry is derived from a study of blood T cell repertoires in COVID-19. Overall study context: Both acute and convalescent COVID-19 samples were obtained from the United States, Italy and Spain.

V lost 4 bases and J lost 2; bases outside the gene matches: 5. The CDR3 totals 16 residues. The V gene's germline CDR1 is SGHNT and CDR2 YYREEE (reference sequence). The specimen was peripheral blood. The chain carries TRBV5-4 and TRBJ2-3; TRBD2 matches 12 bases. The TCR comes from a woman over 75 with acute or convalescent COVID-19. CDR3 bases: TGTGCCAGCAGCCCCAGGACTAGCGGGACCACAGATACGCAGTATTTT. Translating gives CASSPRTSGTTDTQYF.